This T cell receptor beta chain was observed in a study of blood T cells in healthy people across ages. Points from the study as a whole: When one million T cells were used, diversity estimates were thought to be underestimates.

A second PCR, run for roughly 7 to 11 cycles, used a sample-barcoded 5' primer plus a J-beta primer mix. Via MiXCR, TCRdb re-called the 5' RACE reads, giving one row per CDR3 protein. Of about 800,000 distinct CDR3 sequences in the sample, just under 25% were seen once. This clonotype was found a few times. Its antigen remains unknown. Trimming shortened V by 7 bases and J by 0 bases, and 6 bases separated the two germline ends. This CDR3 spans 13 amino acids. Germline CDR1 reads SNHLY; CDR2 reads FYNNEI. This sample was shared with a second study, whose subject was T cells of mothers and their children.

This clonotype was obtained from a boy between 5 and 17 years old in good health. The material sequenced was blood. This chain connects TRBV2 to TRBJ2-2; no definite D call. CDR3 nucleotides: TGTGCCAGCACCCAGGCGAACACCGGGGAGCTGTTTTTT. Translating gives CASTQANTGELFF.